This entry is about one T cell receptor beta chain. CDR1 and CDR2 (germline): MNHEY, SVGAGI. This CDR3 has 13 amino acids. With 6 bases clipped from V and 3 bases from J, the junction kept 4 bases outside the gene matches. This specimen comes from a study of blood T cell repertoires in COVID-19. Repertoires were generated with immunoSEQ multiplex PCR, while TCRdb's copy carries only in-frame clones and drops some. In the table there are more than 300,000 clones, over 70% of which are singletons. The specimen was peripheral blood. The chain uses TRBV6-5 and TRBJ2-7; 8 positions match TRBD2. The receptor's source is a woman aged 50 to 60 with COVID-19, enrolled during active disease. The CDR3 loop reads CASSSGSLYEQYF. The CDR3 DNA reads TGTGCCAGCAGCAGCGGGAGTCTCTACGAGCAGTACTTC.